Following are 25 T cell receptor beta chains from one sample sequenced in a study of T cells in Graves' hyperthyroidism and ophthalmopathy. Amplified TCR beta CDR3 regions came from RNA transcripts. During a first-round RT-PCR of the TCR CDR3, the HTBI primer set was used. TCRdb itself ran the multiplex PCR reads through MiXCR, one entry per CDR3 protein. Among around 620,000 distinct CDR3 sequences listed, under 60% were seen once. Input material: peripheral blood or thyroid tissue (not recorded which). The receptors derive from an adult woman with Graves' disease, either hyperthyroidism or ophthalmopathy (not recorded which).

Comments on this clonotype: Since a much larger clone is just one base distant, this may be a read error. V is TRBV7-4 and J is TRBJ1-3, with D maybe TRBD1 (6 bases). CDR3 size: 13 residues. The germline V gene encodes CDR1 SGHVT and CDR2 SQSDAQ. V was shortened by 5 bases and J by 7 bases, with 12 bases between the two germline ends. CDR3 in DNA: TGTGCCAGCAGCCTCGGGGGCATGAACACCATATATTTT. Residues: CASSLGGMNTIYF.

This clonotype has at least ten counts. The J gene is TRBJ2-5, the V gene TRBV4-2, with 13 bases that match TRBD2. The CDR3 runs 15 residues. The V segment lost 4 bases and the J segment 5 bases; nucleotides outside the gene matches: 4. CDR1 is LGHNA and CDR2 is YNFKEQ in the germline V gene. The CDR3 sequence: CASSPGLAGSETQYF. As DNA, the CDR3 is TGTGCCAGCAGCCCGGGACTAGCGGGAAGTGAGACCCAGTACTTC.

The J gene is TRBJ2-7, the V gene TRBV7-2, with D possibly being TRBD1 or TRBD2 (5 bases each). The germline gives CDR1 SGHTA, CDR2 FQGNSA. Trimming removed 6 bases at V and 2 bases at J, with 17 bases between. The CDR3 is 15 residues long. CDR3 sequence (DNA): TGTGCCAGCAGGGCTCTAACGGGGCTCCCCTACGAGCAGTACTTC. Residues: CASRALTGLPYEQYF.

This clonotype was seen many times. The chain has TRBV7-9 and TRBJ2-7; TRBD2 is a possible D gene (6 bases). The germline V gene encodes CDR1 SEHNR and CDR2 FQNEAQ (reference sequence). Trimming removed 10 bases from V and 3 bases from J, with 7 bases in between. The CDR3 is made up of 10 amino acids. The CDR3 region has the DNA TGTGCCATCGGGAGCTACGAGCAGTACTTC. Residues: CAIGSYEQYF.

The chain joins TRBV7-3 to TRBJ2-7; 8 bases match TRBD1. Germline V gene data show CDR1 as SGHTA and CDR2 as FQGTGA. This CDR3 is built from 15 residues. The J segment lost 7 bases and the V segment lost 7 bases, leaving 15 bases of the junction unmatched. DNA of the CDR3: TGTGCCAGCACGCTCATGGGACAGGCGTCTCGGGAGCAGTACTTC. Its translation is CASTLMGQASREQYF.

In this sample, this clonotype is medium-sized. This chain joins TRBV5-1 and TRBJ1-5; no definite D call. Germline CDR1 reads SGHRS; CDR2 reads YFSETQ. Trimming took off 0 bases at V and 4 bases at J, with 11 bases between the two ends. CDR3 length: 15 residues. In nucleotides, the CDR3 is TGCGCCAGCAGCTTGGAGGACGGGAGAAATCAGCCCCAGCATTTT. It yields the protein CASSLEDGRNQPQHF.

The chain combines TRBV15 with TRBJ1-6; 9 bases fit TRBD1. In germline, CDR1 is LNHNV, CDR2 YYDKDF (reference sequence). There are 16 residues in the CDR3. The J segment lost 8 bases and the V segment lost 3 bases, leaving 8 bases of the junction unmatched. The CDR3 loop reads CATSSPGQGPYSPLHF. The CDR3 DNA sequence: TGTGCCACCAGCAGCCCTGGACAGGGGCCCTATTCACCCCTCCACTTT. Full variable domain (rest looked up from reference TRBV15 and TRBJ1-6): DAMVIQNPRYQVTQFGKPVTLSCSQTLNHNVMYWYQQKSSQAPKLLFHYYDKDFNNEADTPDNFQSRRPNTSFCFLDIRSPGLGDTAMYLCATSSPGQGPYSPLHFGNGTRLTVT.

CDR3 nucleotides: TGTGCCAGTAGTATCCAGGGGGTAATGACTGAAGCTTTCTTT. Its translation: CASSIQGVMTEAFF. The chain has TRBV19 and TRBJ1-1; 7 bases fit TRBD1. In germline, CDR1 is LNHDA, CDR2 SQIVND (reference sequence). The CDR3 extends over 14 amino acids. J was trimmed by 5 bases and V by 3 bases; bases with no gene match: 6.

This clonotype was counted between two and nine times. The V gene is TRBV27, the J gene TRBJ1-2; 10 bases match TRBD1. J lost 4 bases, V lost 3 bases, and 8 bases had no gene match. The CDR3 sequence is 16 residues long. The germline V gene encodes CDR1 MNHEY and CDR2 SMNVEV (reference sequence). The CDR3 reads CASSFLRQGAVYGYTF. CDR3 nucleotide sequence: TGTGCCAGCAGTTTCCTTCGACAGGGGGCTGTCTATGGCTACACCTTC.

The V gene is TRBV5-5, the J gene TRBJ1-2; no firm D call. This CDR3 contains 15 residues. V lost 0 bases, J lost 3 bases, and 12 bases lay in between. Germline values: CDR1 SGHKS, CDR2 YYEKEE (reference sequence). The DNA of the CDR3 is TGTGCCAGCAGCTTGGTGGGAAGCGGGCACTATGGCTACACCTTC. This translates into CASSLVGSGHYGYTF.

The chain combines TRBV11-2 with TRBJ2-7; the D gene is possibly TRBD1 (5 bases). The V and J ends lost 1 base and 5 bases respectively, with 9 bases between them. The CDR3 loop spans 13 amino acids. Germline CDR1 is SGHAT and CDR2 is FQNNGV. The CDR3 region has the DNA TGTGCCAGCAGCTTAGCAGGGATCCACGAGCAGTACTTC. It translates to CASSLAGIHEQYF.

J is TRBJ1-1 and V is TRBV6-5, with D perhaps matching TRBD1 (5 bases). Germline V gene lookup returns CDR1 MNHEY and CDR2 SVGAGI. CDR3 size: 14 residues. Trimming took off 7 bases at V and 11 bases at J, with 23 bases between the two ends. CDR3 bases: TGTGCCAGCATACAGGACACGGGACGCAATATGGCTTTCTTT. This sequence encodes CASIQDTGRNMAFF.

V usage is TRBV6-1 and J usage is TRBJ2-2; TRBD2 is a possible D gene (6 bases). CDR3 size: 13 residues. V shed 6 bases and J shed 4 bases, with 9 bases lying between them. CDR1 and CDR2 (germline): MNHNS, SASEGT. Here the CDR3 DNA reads TGTGCCAGCAGGGAGGGACTCACCGGGGAGCTGTTTTTT. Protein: CASREGLTGELFF.

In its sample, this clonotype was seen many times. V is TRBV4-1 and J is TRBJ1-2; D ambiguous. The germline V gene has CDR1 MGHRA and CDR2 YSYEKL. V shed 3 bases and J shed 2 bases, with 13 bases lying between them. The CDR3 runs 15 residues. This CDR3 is CASSQVGLINYGYTF. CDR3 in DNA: TGCGCCAGCAGCCAGGTCGGACTGATCAACTATGGCTACACCTTC.

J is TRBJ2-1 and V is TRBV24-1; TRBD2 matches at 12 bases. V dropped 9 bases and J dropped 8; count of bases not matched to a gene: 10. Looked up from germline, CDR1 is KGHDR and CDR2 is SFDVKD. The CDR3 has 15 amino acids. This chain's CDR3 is CATSPTSGSIYEQFF. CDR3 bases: TGTGCCACCTCGCCGACTAGCGGGAGTATCTATGAGCAGTTCTTC.

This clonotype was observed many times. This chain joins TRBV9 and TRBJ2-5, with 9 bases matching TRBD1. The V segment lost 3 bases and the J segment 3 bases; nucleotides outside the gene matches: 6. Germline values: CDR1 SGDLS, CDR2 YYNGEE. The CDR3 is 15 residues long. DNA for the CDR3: TGTGCCAGCAGCGCCCTGGGGGACAGGGAAGAGACCCAGTACTTC. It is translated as CASSALGDREETQYF.

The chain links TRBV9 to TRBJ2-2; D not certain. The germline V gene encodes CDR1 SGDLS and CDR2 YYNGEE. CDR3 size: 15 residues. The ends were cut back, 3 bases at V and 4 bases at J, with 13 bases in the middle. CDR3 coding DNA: TGTGCCAGCAGCGCCGACCCGACTTTCACCGGGGAGCTGTTTTTT. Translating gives CASSADPTFTGELFF.

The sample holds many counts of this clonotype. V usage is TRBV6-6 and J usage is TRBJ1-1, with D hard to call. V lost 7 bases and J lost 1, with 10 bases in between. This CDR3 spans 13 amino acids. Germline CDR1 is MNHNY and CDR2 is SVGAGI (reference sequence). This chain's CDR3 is CASNSYRNTEAFF. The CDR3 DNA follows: TGTGCCAGCAATAGTTACAGGAACACTGAAGCTTTCTTT.

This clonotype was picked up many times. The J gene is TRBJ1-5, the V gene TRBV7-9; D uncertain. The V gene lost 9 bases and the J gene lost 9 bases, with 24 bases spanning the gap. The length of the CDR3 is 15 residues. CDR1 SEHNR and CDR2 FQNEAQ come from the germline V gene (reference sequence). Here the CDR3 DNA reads TGTGCCAGTGCTGATGGGTCCCCCGTTGCGTGGCCCCAGCATTTT. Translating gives CASADGSPVAWPQHF.

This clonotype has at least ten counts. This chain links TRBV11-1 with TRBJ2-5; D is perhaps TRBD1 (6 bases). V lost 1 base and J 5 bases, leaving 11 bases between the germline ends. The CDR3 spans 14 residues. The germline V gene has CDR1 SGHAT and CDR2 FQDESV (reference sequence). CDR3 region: CASSLGQGMETQYF. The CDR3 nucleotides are TGTGCCAGCAGCTTAGGTCAGGGGATGGAGACCCAGTACTTC.

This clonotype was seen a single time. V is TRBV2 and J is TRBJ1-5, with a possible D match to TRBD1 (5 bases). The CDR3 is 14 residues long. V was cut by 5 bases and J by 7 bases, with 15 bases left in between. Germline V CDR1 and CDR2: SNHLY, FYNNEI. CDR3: CASSWEGLGQPQHF. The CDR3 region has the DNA TGTGCCAGCAGTTGGGAGGGGCTGGGGCAGCCCCAGCATTTT.

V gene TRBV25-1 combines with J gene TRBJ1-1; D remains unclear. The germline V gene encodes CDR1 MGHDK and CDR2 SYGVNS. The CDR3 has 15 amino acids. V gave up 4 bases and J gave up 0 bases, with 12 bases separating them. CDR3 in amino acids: CASSARVGVNTEAFF. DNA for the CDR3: TGTGCCAGCAGTGCTAGAGTAGGCGTGAACACTGAAGCTTTCTTT.

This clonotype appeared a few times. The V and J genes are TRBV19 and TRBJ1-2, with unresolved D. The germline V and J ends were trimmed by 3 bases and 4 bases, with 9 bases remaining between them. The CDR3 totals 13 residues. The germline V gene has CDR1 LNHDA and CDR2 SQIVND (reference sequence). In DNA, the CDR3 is TGTGCCAGTAGTATCGGATCCAGCTATGGCTACACCTTC. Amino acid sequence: CASSIGSSYGYTF.

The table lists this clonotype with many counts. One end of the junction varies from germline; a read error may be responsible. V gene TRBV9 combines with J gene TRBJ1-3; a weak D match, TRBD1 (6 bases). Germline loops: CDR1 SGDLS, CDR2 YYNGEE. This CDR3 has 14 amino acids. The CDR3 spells CASSGRYRDTRLDF. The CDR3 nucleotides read TGTGCCAGCAGCGGGCGATACCGGGACACCAGATTGGATTTT.

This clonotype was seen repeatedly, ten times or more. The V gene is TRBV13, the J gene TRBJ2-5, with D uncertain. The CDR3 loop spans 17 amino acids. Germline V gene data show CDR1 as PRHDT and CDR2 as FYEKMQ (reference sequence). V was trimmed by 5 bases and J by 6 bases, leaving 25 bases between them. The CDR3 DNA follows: TGTGCCAGCAGCCCCGGATCTAGTGTGGGTCTGGTAAAGACCCAGTACTTC. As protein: CASSPGSSVGLVKTQYF.